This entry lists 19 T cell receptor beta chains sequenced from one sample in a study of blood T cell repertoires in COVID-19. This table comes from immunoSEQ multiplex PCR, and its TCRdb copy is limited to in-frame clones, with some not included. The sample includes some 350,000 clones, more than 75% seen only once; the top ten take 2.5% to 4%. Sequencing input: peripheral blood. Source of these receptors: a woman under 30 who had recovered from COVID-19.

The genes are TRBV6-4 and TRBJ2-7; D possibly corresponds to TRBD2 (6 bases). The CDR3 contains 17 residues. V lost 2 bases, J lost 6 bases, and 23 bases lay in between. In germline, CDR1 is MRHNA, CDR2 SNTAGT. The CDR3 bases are TGTGCCAGCAGTGACCAGACTAGTTCGAACCGCCGGCTCGAGCAGTACGTC. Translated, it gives CASSDQTSSNRRLEQYV.

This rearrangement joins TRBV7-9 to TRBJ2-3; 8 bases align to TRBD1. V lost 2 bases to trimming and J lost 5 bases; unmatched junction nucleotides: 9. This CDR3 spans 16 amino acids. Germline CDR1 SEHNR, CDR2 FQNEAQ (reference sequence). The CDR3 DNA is TGTGCCAGCAGCTTAAGTTGGAGACAGGGGTTAGATACGCAGTATTTT. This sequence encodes CASSLSWRQGLDTQYF.

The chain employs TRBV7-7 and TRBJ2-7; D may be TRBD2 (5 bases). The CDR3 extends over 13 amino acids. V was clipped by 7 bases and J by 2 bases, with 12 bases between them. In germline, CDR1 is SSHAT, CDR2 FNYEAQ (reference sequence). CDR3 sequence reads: CASTMSGTYEQYV. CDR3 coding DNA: TGTGCCAGCACCATGTCCGGGACCTACGAGCAGTACGTC.

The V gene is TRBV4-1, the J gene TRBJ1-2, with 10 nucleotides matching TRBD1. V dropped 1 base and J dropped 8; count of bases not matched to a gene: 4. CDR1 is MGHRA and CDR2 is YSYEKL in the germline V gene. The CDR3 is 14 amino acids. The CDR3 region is CASSQGQGAGGYTF. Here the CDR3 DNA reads TGCGCCAGCAGCCAAGGACAGGGGGCGGGCGGCTACACCTTC.

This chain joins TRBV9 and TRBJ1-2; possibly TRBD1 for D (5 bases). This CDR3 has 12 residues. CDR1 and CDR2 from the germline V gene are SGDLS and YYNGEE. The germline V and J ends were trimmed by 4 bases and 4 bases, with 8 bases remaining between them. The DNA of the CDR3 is TGTGCCAGCAGCACCGGGGGCTATGGCTACACCTTC. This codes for CASSTGGYGYTF.

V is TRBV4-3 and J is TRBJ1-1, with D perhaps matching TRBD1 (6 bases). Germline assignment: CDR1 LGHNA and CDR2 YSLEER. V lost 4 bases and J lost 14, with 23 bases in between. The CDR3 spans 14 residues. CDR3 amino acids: CASSPVRPDSPPFF. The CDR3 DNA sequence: TGCGCCAGCAGCCCCGTACGTCCGGACAGCCCGCCATTCTTT.

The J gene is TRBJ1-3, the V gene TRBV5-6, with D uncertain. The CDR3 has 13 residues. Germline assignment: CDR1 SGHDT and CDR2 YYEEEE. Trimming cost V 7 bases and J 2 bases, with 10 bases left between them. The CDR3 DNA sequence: TGTGCCAGCTCTAGGCGGGCTGGAAACACCATATATTTT. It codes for CASSRRAGNTIYF.

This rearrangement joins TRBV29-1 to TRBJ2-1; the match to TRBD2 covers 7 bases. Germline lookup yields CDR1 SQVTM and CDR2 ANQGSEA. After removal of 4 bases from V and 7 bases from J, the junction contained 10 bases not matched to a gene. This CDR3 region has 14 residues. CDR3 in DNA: TGCAGCGTTGGAGCTAGCGGTGACGGGAATGAGCAGTTCTTC. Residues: CSVGASGDGNEQFF.

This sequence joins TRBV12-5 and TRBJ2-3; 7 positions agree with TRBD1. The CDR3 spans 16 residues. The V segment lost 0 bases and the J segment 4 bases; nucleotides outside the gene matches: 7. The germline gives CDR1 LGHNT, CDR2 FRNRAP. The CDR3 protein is CASGLVTGAGSDTQYF. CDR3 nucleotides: TGTGCTAGTGGTTTGGTCACAGGGGCCGGGTCAGATACGCAGTATTTT.

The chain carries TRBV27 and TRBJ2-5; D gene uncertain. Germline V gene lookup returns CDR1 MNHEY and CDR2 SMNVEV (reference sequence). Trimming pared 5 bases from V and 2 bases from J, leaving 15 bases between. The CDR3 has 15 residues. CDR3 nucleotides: TGTGCCAGCAGTCCCCGTTACGCCGGGCAAGAGACCCAGTACTTC. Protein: CASSPRYAGQETQYF.

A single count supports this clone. CDR3 sequence (DNA): TGTGCCTGGATTAGTCACTATGGCTACACCTTC. Translation gives CAWISHYGYTF. The genes are TRBV30 and TRBJ1-2, with D hard to call. The CDR3 loop spans 11 amino acids. CDR1 and CDR2 from the germline V gene are GTSNPN and SVGIG (reference sequence). The V and J ends lost 4 bases and 3 bases respectively, with 6 bases between them.

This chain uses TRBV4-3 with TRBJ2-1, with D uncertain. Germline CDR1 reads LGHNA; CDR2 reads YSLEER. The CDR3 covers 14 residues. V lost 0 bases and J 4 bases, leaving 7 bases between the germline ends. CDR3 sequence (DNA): TGCGCCAGCAGCCAAGATTTTAGTTACAATGAGCAGTTCTTC. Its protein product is CASSQDFSYNEQFF.

This CDR3 reads CATSGGTSGAYSTDTQYF. The CDR3 region has the DNA TGTGCCACCAGTGGAGGGACTAGCGGAGCTTATAGCACAGATACGCAGTATTTT. The chain employs TRBV24-1 and TRBJ2-3; 11 bases are a match to TRBD2. The V gene end was trimmed by 5 bases and the J gene end by 0 bases; junction bases not matched to a gene: 9. CDR3 size: 18 residues. CDR1 is KGHDR, CDR2 SFDVKD, per germline.

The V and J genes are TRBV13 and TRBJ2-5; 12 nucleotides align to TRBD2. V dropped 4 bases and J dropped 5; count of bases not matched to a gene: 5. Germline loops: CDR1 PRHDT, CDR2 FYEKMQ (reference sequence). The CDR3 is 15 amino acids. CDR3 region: CASSSLAGGMETQYF. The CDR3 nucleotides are TGTGCCAGCAGCTCGCTAGCGGGAGGGATGGAGACCCAGTACTTC.

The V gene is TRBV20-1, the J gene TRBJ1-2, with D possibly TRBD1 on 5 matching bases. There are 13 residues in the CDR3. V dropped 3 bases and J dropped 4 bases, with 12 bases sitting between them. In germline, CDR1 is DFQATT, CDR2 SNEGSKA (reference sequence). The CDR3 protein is CSASWGVGYGYTF. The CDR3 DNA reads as TGCAGTGCTAGTTGGGGGGTAGGCTATGGCTACACCTTC.

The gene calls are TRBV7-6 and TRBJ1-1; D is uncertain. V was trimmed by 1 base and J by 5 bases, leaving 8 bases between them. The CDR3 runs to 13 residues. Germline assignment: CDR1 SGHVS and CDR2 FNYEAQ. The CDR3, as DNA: TGTGCCAGCAGCTTAGAGACAAGGACTGAAGCTTTCTTT. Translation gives CASSLETRTEAFF. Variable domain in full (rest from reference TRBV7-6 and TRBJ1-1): GAGVSQSPRYKVTKRGQDVALRCDPISGHVSLYWYRQALGQGPEFLTYFNYEAQQDKSGLPNDRFSAERPEGSISTLTIQRTEQRDSAMYRCASSLETRTEAFFGQGTRLTVV.

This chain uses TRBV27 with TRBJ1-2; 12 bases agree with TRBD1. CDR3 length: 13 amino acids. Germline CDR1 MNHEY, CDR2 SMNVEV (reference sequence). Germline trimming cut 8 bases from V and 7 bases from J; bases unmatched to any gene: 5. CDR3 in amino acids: CASGDRGRFGYTF. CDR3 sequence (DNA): TGTGCCAGCGGGGACAGGGGGCGTTTTGGCTACACCTTC.

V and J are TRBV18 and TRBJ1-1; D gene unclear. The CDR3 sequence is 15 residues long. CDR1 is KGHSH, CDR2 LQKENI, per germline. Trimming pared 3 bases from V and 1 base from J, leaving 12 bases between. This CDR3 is CASSPLSAGNTEAFF. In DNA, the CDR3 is TGTGCCAGCTCACCTCTATCGGCGGGGAACACTGAAGCTTTCTTT.

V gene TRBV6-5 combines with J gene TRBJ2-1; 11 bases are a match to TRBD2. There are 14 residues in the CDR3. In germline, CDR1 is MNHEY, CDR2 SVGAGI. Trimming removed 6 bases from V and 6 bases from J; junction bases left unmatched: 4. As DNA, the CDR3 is TGTGCCAGCAGGGCGACTAGCGGGACCAATGAGCAGTTCTTC. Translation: CASRATSGTNEQFF.